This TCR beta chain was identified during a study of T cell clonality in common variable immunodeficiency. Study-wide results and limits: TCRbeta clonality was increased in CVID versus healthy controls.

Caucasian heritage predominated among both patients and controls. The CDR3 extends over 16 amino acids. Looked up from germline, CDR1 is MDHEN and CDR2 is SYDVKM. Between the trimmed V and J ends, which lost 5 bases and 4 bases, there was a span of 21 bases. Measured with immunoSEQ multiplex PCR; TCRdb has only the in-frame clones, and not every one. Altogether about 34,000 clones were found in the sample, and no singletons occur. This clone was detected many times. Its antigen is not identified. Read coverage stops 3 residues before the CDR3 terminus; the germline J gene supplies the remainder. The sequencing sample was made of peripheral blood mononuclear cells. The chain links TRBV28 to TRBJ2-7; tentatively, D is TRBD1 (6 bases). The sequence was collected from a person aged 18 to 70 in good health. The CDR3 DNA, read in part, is TGTGCCAGCAGTCCCTTTGGTTCGGAAACAGGGTACGAG. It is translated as CASSPFGSETGYE. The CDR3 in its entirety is CASSPFGSETGYEQYF.